Listed below are T cell receptor beta chains from one sample, sequenced in a study of blood T cell repertoires in COVID-19. Sequenced by immunoSEQ multiplex PCR; TCRdb stores in-frame clones only, minus some. The table lists 78,000 or so clones, roughly 90% of them singletons. Sequenced input: peripheral blood. The receptor set was obtained from a woman aged 45-59 years with acute or convalescent COVID-19. Both conserved end residues are trimmed from each CDR3. The order of the fields is V gene, J gene, clone size, CDR3 protein. Clone size, where shown, is once, few, many, or a class for clones that have expanded.

>TRBV27|TRBJ2-1|.
ATWSGREQF
>TRBV7-3|TRBJ2-1|.
ASSPSGPPGGSSYNEQF
>TRBV27|TRBJ1-5|.
ASSPVTHSGADQPQH
>TRBV5-4|TRBJ2-5|.
ASSLYGTGVETQY
>TRBV7-9|TRBJ1-1|few
ASSLVWRGPTNTEAF
>TRBV19|TRBJ1-3|.
ASIEQAASGNTIY
>TRBV3-1/TRBV3-2|TRBJ2-5|.
ASSPGEQETQY
>TRBV9|TRBJ2-2|.
ASSAPTSGSPGELF
>TRBV6-5|TRBJ2-2|once
ASSLTDSNSGELF
>TRBV19|TRBJ1-5|.
ASSSLSVQPQH
>TRBV5-1|TRBJ1-1|.
ASSPGHLTEAF
>TRBV2|TRBJ2-2|.
ATGGNRGGTGELF
>TRBV30|TRBJ1-4|.
AWSDQGVTNEKLF
>TRBV7-9|TRBJ1-3|.
ASRPGLFSGNTIY
>TRBV2|TRBJ2-5|.
ASRRETQY
>TRBV5-1|TRBJ1-1|once
ASSLSGKLEMNTEAF
>TRBV7-8|TRBJ2-4|.
ASSSYGGLNIQY
>TRBV14|TRBJ1-2|.
ASSSGTGMYGYT